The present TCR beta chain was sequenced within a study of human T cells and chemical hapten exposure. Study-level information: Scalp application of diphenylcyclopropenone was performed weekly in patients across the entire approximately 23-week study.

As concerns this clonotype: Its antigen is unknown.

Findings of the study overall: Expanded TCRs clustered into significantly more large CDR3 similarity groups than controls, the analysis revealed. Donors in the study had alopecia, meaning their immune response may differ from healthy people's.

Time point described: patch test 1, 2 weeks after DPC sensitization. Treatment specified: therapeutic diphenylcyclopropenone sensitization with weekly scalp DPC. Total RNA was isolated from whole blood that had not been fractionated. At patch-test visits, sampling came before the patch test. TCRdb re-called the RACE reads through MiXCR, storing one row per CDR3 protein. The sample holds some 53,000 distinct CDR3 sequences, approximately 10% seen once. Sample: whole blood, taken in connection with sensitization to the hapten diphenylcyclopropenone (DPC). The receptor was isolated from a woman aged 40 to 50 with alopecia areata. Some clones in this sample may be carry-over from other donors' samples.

DNA for the CDR3: TGCGCCAGCAGCCAAGAAGGGGGTACTAATGAAAAACTGTTTTTT. Translation: CASSQEGGTNEKLFF. This chain connects TRBV4-3 to TRBJ1-4; TRBD1 might be the D (6 bases). With 0 bases removed from V and 2 bases from J, the gap between germline ends came to 7 bases. The germline CDR1 and CDR2 sequences are LGHNA and YSLEER. The CDR3 length is 15 residues.